These 10 T cell receptor beta chains came from one sample sequenced in a study of Ad26.COV2.S vaccination and SARS-CoV-2 variants. Specified treatment: around 19 received Ad26.COV2.S at low or high dose, single or two shots; about 5 received placebo; per-sample allocation not given. Day 63 following the first vaccine or placebo injection was when the samples were taken. Generated by immunoSEQ multiplex PCR, the TCRdb table keeps only in-frame clones and is missing some. The sample holds 350,000 to 500,000 clones, roughly 87% seen once. The material was peripheral blood, obtained in a trial of Ad26.COV2.S vaccine versus placebo. Receptor source: a person between 18 and 65 years old who received the Ad26.COV2.S COVID-19 vaccine or a placebo.

V is TRBV7-2 and J is TRBJ2-5, with TRBD2 matching 8 bases. The CDR3 has 19 amino acids. V dropped 0 bases and J dropped 3; count of bases not matched to a gene: 15. Germline-derived CDR1 and CDR2 are SGHTA and FQGNSA. CDR3 DNA: TGTGCCAGCAGCTTAGCGCGTGTCGGGAGGGGGGGGCCTGAAGAGACCCAGTACTTC. It yields the protein CASSLARVGRGGPEETQYF.

The chain combines TRBV5-1 with TRBJ2-7, with TRBD2 matching over 9 bases. CDR3 length equals 16 residues. The junction had 5 bases not matched to a gene; V was cut back by 1 base and J by 0 bases. Germline-derived CDR1 and CDR2 are SGHRS and YFSETQ. CDR3 loop: CASSLLASGASYEQYF. CDR3 sequence (DNA): TGCGCCAGCAGCTTGCTGGCTAGCGGGGCCTCCTACGAGCAGTACTTC.

The rearrangement uses TRBV5-1 and TRBJ2-5, with a tentative D call TRBD2 (5 bases). The CDR3 contains 13 residues. The V and J ends lost 3 bases and 4 bases respectively, with 10 bases between them. The germline gives CDR1 SGHRS, CDR2 YFSETQ. This CDR3 reads CASSSGLRETQYF. The CDR3 coding sequence is TGCGCCAGCAGCTCAGGACTTCGAGAGACCCAGTACTTC.

The rearrangement links TRBV6-1 to TRBJ2-7; 7 bases fit TRBD2. Germline V gene data show CDR1 as MNHNS and CDR2 as SASEGT. This CDR3 region has 15 residues. V shed 3 bases and J 1 base; nucleotides not matched to a gene: 6. Here the CDR3 reads CASSDSGGWSYEQYF. For the CDR3, the DNA is TGTGCCAGCAGTGATTCGGGGGGTTGGTCCTACGAGCAGTACTTC.

The V and J genes are TRBV7-2 and TRBJ2-1; maybe TRBD2 (6 bases). The germline V gene encodes CDR1 SGHTA and CDR2 FQGNSA. The CDR3 sequence is 15 residues long. V was pared by 3 bases and J by 6 bases, with 15 bases between. The CDR3 nucleotides are TGTGCCAGCAGCTTGCAAAGCGGGCGCGGCAATGAGCAGTTCTTC. This encodes CASSLQSGRGNEQFF.

This rearrangement joins TRBV5-8 to TRBJ2-3; D is perhaps TRBD2 (5 bases). The V end lost 6 bases, the J end lost 0 bases, and 17 bases lay between the germline ends. From germline, CDR1 is SGHTS and CDR2 YDEGEE. The CDR3 spans 16 residues. The chain's CDR3 is CASTRPGRTSTDTQYF. The DNA of the CDR3 is TGTGCCAGCACCCGGCCCGGTCGGACTAGCACAGATACGCAGTATTTT.

The rearrangement uses TRBV4-2 and TRBJ2-1, with D possibly being TRBD1 or TRBD2 (6 bases each). CDR3 size: 18 residues. With 4 bases removed from V and 9 bases from J, the gap between germline ends came to 28 bases. CDR1 LGHNA and CDR2 YNFKEQ come from the germline V gene. In DNA, the CDR3 is TGTGCCAGCAGCCGATCATCCGGGACTTGGGGGGCCTCGGGTGAGCAGTTCTTC. Protein product: CASSRSSGTWGASGEQFF.

The V gene is TRBV14, the J gene TRBJ2-2; D uncertain. The CDR3 totals 17 residues. The germline V and J ends were trimmed by 4 bases and 3 bases, with 18 bases remaining between them. Germline V gene lookup returns CDR1 SGHDN and CDR2 FVKESK. The CDR3 is CASSPFVWNSDTGELFF. The CDR3 region has the DNA TGTGCCAGCAGCCCGTTCGTCTGGAATTCAGACACCGGGGAGCTGTTTTTT.

V is TRBV7-9 and J is TRBJ2-1, with 10 bases lining up with TRBD1. This CDR3 comprises 14 residues. Germline trimming cut 5 bases from V and 4 bases from J; bases unmatched to any gene: 2. Germline V lookup: CDR1 SEHNR, CDR2 FQNEAQ (reference sequence). The DNA for the CDR3 is TGTGCCAGCAGCCCGGACAGGGGGTACAATGAGCAGTTCTTC. This encodes CASSPDRGYNEQFF.

This clone was counted once. The J gene is TRBJ1-3, the V gene TRBV7-3; D gene ambiguous. This CDR3 comprises 15 residues. Between the trimmed V and J ends, which lost 6 bases and 0 bases, there was a span of 12 bases. Germline CDR1 reads SGHTA; CDR2 reads FQGTGA. The CDR3 reads CASSLDGSSGNTIYF. Written as DNA, the CDR3 is TGTGCCAGCAGTCTAGACGGGAGCTCTGGAAACACCATATATTTT.